Sequencing of this TCR beta chain was carried out in a study of OX40 agonist ivuxolimab in advanced cancers. At the level of the study: In this cohort, patients received ivuxolimab, an agonistic anti-OX40 (CD134) antibody. Three patients showed partial responses: one hepatocellular carcinoma and two cutaneous melanoma cases.

Between the trimmed V and J ends, which lost 5 bases and 2 bases, there was a span of 14 bases. Germline V gene sequence: CDR1 SNHLY, CDR2 FYNNEI. The CDR3 length is 15 residues. The method was immunoSEQ multiplex PCR; TCRdb's version includes in-frame clones alone and lacks a portion of them. The table shows some 80,000 clones, with around nine tenths occurring only once. Here the sequenced sample was CD4+ or CD8+ T cells sorted from blood, taken in a trial of the OX40 agonist ivuxolimab. This receptor was taken from an adult with an advanced solid tumor such as melanoma, head and neck, liver or kidney cancer. V and J are TRBV2 and TRBJ2-3, with no clear D. For the CDR3, the DNA is TGTGCCAGCAGTCCCCGATTGGTAGACACAGATACGCAGTATTTT. It translates to CASSPRLVDTDTQYF.